The 12 T cell receptor beta chains below were found in one sample sequenced in a study of cytomegalovirus exposure and HLA in healthy donors. The PCR employed 60 Vbeta primers together with 13 Jbeta primers. Method: immunoSEQ multiplex PCR; TCRdb's copy keeps in-frame clones and lacks some. The sample contains about 120,000 clones, 75% of which appear only once. The sequenced sample was PBMCs. The receptors come from a woman in her fifties or sixties in good health and CMV-seronegative.

The chain links TRBV7-9 to TRBJ2-7; D gene ambiguous. The CDR3 covers 13 residues. Trimming cost V 5 bases and J 4 bases, with 12 bases left between them. Looked up from germline, CDR1 is SEHNR and CDR2 is FQNEAQ (reference sequence). The CDR3 DNA reads as TGTGCCAGCAGCCCCGGAACAGATTACGAGCAGTACTTC. This encodes CASSPGTDYEQYF.

In its sample, this clone was seen once. The chain is built from TRBV29-1 and TRBJ1-1; 7 positions match TRBD1. Losses at the gene ends were 5 bases for V and 6 bases for J; bases not matched to a gene: 6. Germline CDR1 is SQVTM and CDR2 is ANQGSEA. This CDR3 spans 12 amino acids. The CDR3 spells CSVQGDSSEAFF. CDR3 in DNA: TGCAGCGTTCAGGGGGACTCTTCTGAAGCTTTCTTT. Based on the CDR3 plus reference TRBV29-1 and TRBJ1-1, the full variable domain is SAVISQKPSRDICQRGTSLTIQCQVDSQVTMMFWYRQQPGQSLTLIATANQGSEATYESGFVIDKFPISRPNLTFSTLTVSNMSPEDSSIYLCSVQGDSSEAFFGQGTRLTVV.

This clone was detected once. The V gene is TRBV28, the J gene TRBJ2-7; 7 nucleotides line up with TRBD2. The germline CDR1 and CDR2 sequences are MDHEN and SYDVKM. CDR3 size: 14 residues. V gave up 7 bases and J gave up 4 bases; unmatched junction bases: 10. The CDR3 coding sequence is TGTGCCAGCACCGTAACTAGCGAGAGTTACGAGCAGTACTTC. This encodes CASTVTSESYEQYF.

The chain joins TRBV2 to TRBJ2-1, with D unresolved. The length of the CDR3 is 14 residues. The V end lost 7 bases, the J end lost 0 bases, and 10 bases lay between the germline ends. The germline V gene encodes CDR1 SNHLY and CDR2 FYNNEI. The CDR3 DNA reads TGTGCCAGCAAATATCGGAGCTCCTACAATGAGCAGTTCTTC. Protein product: CASKYRSSYNEQFF.

This chain connects TRBV7-9 to TRBJ2-7, with 9 bases that match TRBD1. After removal of 0 bases from V and 4 bases from J, the junction contained 10 bases not matched to a gene. The CDR3 is 17 amino acids. The germline gives CDR1 SEHNR, CDR2 FQNEAQ (reference sequence). The CDR3 here is CASSLARGTGIAYEQYF. CDR3 nucleotides: TGTGCCAGCAGCTTAGCGCGGGGGACAGGGATCGCTTACGAGCAGTACTTC.

This clone was detected many times. The V gene is TRBV15, the J gene TRBJ2-1; D is unclear. Trimming took off 7 bases at V and 5 bases at J, with 6 bases between the two ends. Germline loops: CDR1 LNHNV, CDR2 YYDKDF (reference sequence). The CDR3 loop spans 11 amino acids. In DNA, the CDR3 is TGTGCCACCAAGCCGGACAATGAGCAGTTCTTC. Protein: CATKPDNEQFF.

V is TRBV11-2 and J is TRBJ1-1, with D perhaps matching TRBD1 (6 bases). This CDR3 is built from 13 residues. The V end was cut by 5 bases, the J end by 4 bases, with 11 bases between. Germline assignment: CDR1 SGHAT and CDR2 FQNNGV. CDR3 coding DNA: TGTGCCAGCAGCACAAACAGGGCCACTGAAGCTTTCTTT. Residues: CASSTNRATEAFF.

The J gene is TRBJ2-1, the V gene TRBV12-1; TRBD2 is the table's D call and was not checked against the DNA. TRBV12-1 corresponds to a pseudogene. The CDR3 is 14 residues long. CDR3: CASSLLAGYNEQFF. CDR3 bases: TGTGCCAGCAGCTTACTAGCGGGGTACAATGAGCAGTTCTTC.

The chain carries TRBV19 and TRBJ1-1; 7 bases map to TRBD1. J lost 4 bases, V lost 5 bases, and 4 bases had no gene match. Germline V gene lookup returns CDR1 LNHDA and CDR2 SQIVND (reference sequence). The CDR3 runs 13 residues. The DNA for the CDR3 is TGTGCCAGTAGTGCCACAGGGGCCACTGAAGCTTTCTTT. Protein sequence: CASSATGATEAFF.

The chain uses TRBV5-4 and TRBJ2-5; possible D gene TRBD2, 6 bases. V was trimmed by 6 bases and J by 3 bases, leaving 12 bases between them. The CDR3 is made up of 13 amino acids. Germline V gene data show CDR1 as SGHNT and CDR2 as YYREEE (reference sequence). The CDR3 sequence: CASTWRGEETQYF. The CDR3 bases are TGTGCCAGCACCTGGAGGGGAGAAGAGACCCAGTACTTC.

The chain links TRBV4-1 to TRBJ2-1; 11 bases map to TRBD2. V lost 2 bases and J lost 4; bases outside the gene matches: 7. The germline V gene has CDR1 MGHRA and CDR2 YSYEKL. CDR3 length equals 17 residues. The CDR3, as DNA: TGCGCCAGCAGCCAACTAGCCGGGACTAGCGGTTACAATGAGCAGTTCTTC. Protein product: CASSQLAGTSGYNEQFF.

The chain recombines TRBV6-6 with TRBJ2-7, with a weak D call TRBD1 (6 bases). Trimming removed 6 bases at V and 5 bases at J, with 17 bases between. Germline V gives CDR1 MNHNY, CDR2 SVGAGI (reference sequence). CDR3 length equals 14 residues. The CDR3 spells CASRRNRVLDEQYF. The CDR3 coding sequence is TGTGCCAGCAGAAGGAACAGGGTGCTTGACGAGCAGTACTTC.